This TCR beta chain was recovered during a study of blood T cells in healthy people across ages. A J-beta primer mix and a sample-barcoded 5' primer were used in a second PCR of about 7 to 12 cycles. TCRdb reprocessed the 5' RACE reads with MiXCR, giving one entry per CDR3 protein. The table lists fewer than 900,000 distinct CDR3 sequences, 45% to 50% of them singletons. The receptor's source is a woman in her sixties or seventies in good health. Specimen: blood.

The CDR3 spells CSAPSGTSGQETQYF. DNA of the CDR3: TGCAGTGCTCCCTCCGGGACTAGCGGCCAAGAGACCCAGTACTTC. The chain employs TRBV20-1 and TRBJ2-5; 11 bases are shared with TRBD2. There are 15 residues in the CDR3. The V gene's germline CDR1 is DFQATT and CDR2 SNEGSKA (reference sequence). V dropped 5 bases and J dropped 1; count of bases not matched to a gene: 6.